This is a list of T cell receptor beta chains from one sample in a study of regulatory T cells in long-lasting Graves disease. In TCRdb, the multiplex PCR reads were re-called with MiXCR into one record per CDR3 protein. The sample records under 700,000 distinct CDR3 sequences, about 16% being singletons. A further study also used this sample, focusing on T cells in Graves' hyperthyroidism and ophthalmopathy.

The sample consisted of peripheral blood mononuclear cells (PBMCs), taken at new diagnosis, from a patient treated with antithyroid drugs. The receptors were gathered from a woman aged 40-65 years with Graves disease. The CDR3 runs from the conserved cysteine through the conserved F or W. Each record gives: D gene, J gene, clone size, V gene, CDR3 protein, CDR3 DNA. A D gene is named only where the DNA matches it firmly. Clone size, where shown, is once, few, many, or a class for clones that have expanded.

d_call: .
j_call: TRBJ1-2
clone_size: many
v_call: TRBV5-1
cdr3_aa: CASSYSLPGLNDGYTF
cdr3_nt: TGCGCCAGCAGCTACTCTTTGCCGGGACTCAACGATGGCTACACCTTC

d_call: .
j_call: TRBJ2-1
clone_size: many
v_call: TRBV7-6
cdr3_aa: CASSAQGRGGNNEQFF
cdr3_nt: TGTGCCAGCAGCGCCCAGGGGAGGGGTGGGAACAATGAGCAGTTCTTC

d_call: .
j_call: TRBJ2-5
clone_size: many
v_call: TRBV15
cdr3_aa: CATSRPRETQYF
cdr3_nt: TGTGCCACCAGCAGACCGAGAGAGACCCAGTACTTC

d_call: TRBD2
j_call: TRBJ2-2
clone_size: .
v_call: TRBV6-1
cdr3_aa: CASSPAGVTGELFF
cdr3_nt: TGTGCCAGCTCCCCAGCGGGGGTGACCGGGGAGCTGTTTTTT

d_call: TRBD1
j_call: TRBJ1-2
clone_size: many
v_call: TRBV12-3/TRBV12-4
cdr3_aa: CASSQGVARGYTF
cdr3_nt: TGTGCCAGCAGTCAGGGGGTGGCGCGCGGCTACACCTTC

d_call: TRBD1
j_call: TRBJ1-3
clone_size: .
v_call: TRBV4-1
cdr3_aa: CASSHSGQDSGNTIYF
cdr3_nt: TGCGCCAGCAGCCACTCGGGACAGGACTCTGGAAACACCATATATTTT

d_call: .
j_call: TRBJ2-7
clone_size: .
v_call: TRBV30
cdr3_aa: CAWNSGYEQYF
cdr3_nt: TGTGCCTGGAACTCCGGTTACGAGCAGTACTTC

d_call: TRBD2
j_call: TRBJ2-3
clone_size: few
v_call: TRBV30
cdr3_aa: CAWIAGGTDTQYF
cdr3_nt: TGTGCCTGGATAGCGGGGGGCACAGATACGCAGTATTTT

d_call: .
j_call: TRBJ2-3
clone_size: many
v_call: TRBV7-2
cdr3_aa: CASSLEGYTDTQYF
cdr3_nt: TGTGCCAGCAGCTTAGAGGGGTACACAGATACGCAGTATTTT

d_call: .
j_call: TRBJ2-7
clone_size: .
v_call: TRBV19
cdr3_aa: CASTTGRGAYEQYF
cdr3_nt: TGTGCCAGTACCACAGGGAGGGGTGCCTACGAGCAGTACTTC

d_call: TRBD1
j_call: TRBJ1-1
clone_size: many
v_call: TRBV5-1
cdr3_aa: CASSLGQGLNTEAFF
cdr3_nt: TGTGCCAGCAGCTTGGGACAGGGGTTGAACACTGAAGCTTTCTTT

d_call: TRBD1
j_call: TRBJ1-2
clone_size: many
v_call: TRBV6-2/TRBV6-3
cdr3_aa: CASRGTGRNYGYTF
cdr3_nt: TGTGCCAGCAGGGGGACAGGCAGAAACTATGGCTACACCTTC

d_call: TRBD1
j_call: TRBJ1-2
clone_size: many
v_call: TRBV20-1
cdr3_aa: CSWTGYGYTF
cdr3_nt: TGCAGTTGGACAGGCTATGGCTACACCTTC

d_call: .
j_call: TRBJ1-1
clone_size: many
v_call: TRBV5-1
cdr3_aa: CASSLISPGYMNTEAFF
cdr3_nt: TGCGCCAGCAGCTTGATATCACCAGGGTACATGAACACTGAAGCTTTCTTT

d_call: .
j_call: TRBJ2-7
clone_size: few
v_call: TRBV5-1
cdr3_aa: CASSSSLGGSYEQYF
cdr3_nt: TGCGCCAGCAGCTCATCCTTGGGGGGCTCCTACGAGCAGTACTTC

d_call: .
j_call: TRBJ2-2
clone_size: many
v_call: TRBV12-3/TRBV12-4
cdr3_aa: CASSPQGSNTGELFF
cdr3_nt: TGTGCCAGCAGTCCCCAGGGTTCGAACACCGGGGAGCTGTTTTTT

d_call: .
j_call: TRBJ1-2
clone_size: .
v_call: TRBV19
cdr3_aa: CASSIVGGDYGYTF
cdr3_nt: TGTGCCAGTAGTATTGTGGGGGGAGACTATGGCTACACCTTC

d_call: .
j_call: TRBJ1-5
clone_size: many
v_call: TRBV18
cdr3_aa: CASSPGSGIPQHF
cdr3_nt: TGTGCCAGCTCACCAGGTTCGGGCATACCCCAGCATTTT

d_call: TRBD2
j_call: TRBJ2-5
clone_size: few
v_call: TRBV5-4
cdr3_aa: CASRLAGGMRTQYF
cdr3_nt: TGTGCCAGCAGGCTAGCGGGGGGAATGAGGACCCAGTACTTC

d_call: .
j_call: TRBJ1-1
clone_size: few
v_call: TRBV5-1
cdr3_aa: CASSDRATEAFF
cdr3_nt: TGCGCCAGCAGCGACCGGGCCACTGAAGCTTTCTTT

d_call: TRBD2
j_call: TRBJ2-7
clone_size: many
v_call: TRBV20-1
cdr3_aa: CSAAPGTSYEQYF
cdr3_nt: TGCAGTGCGGCTCCGGGGACTAGCTACGAGCAGTACTTC

d_call: .
j_call: TRBJ1-1
clone_size: many
v_call: TRBV7-2
cdr3_aa: CASSLNNMNTEAFF
cdr3_nt: TGTGCCAGCAGCTTGAACAACATGAACACTGAAGCTTTCTTT

d_call: TRBD1
j_call: TRBJ2-7
clone_size: many
v_call: TRBV6-1
cdr3_aa: CASSERTGFNYEQYF
cdr3_nt: TGTGCCAGCAGTGAAAGGACAGGATTTAACTACGAGCAGTACTTC

d_call: .
j_call: TRBJ2-7
clone_size: many
v_call: TRBV7-9
cdr3_aa: CASQPLVFEQYF
cdr3_nt: TGTGCCAGCCAACCTCTAGTGTTTGAGCAGTACTTC

d_call: .
j_call: TRBJ2-3
clone_size: .
v_call: TRBV19
cdr3_aa: CASSIGRGTPAQYF
cdr3_nt: TGTGCCAGTAGTATAGGCCGGGGAACTCCGGCGCAGTATTTT

d_call: .
j_call: TRBJ1-1
clone_size: few
v_call: TRBV2
cdr3_aa: CATGHGRAAEAFF
cdr3_nt: TGTGCCACGGGACATGGAAGAGCCGCTGAAGCTTTCTTT

d_call: TRBD1
j_call: TRBJ2-7
clone_size: many
v_call: TRBV27
cdr3_aa: CASTRQGAAREQYF
cdr3_nt: TGTGCCAGCACCCGACAGGGGGCGGCGCGCGAGCAGTACTTC

d_call: .
j_call: TRBJ1-3
clone_size: .
v_call: TRBV9
cdr3_aa: CASSVGISANSGNTIYF
cdr3_nt: TGTGCCAGCAGCGTAGGAATCTCTGCTAACTCTGGAAACACCATATATTTT

d_call: .
j_call: TRBJ2-3
clone_size: many
v_call: TRBV28
cdr3_aa: CASRPQEMGTDTQYF
cdr3_nt: TGTGCCAGCAGGCCACAGGAGATGGGCACAGATACGCAGTATTTT

d_call: TRBD2
j_call: TRBJ2-5
clone_size: .
v_call: TRBV6-2/TRBV6-3
cdr3_aa: CASTPMGGSEETQYF
cdr3_nt: TGTGCCAGCACCCCGATGGGAGGGAGTGAGGAGACCCAGTACTTC

d_call: .
j_call: TRBJ2-7
clone_size: many
v_call: TRBV6-5
cdr3_aa: CASSYRVGTYEQYF
cdr3_nt: TGTGCCAGCAGTTATAGGGTCGGTACCTACGAGCAGTACTTC

d_call: TRBD1
j_call: TRBJ2-1
clone_size: .
v_call: TRBV5-1
cdr3_aa: CASSWTGFSDEQFF
cdr3_nt: TGCGCCAGCAGTTGGACAGGGTTTAGCGATGAGCAGTTCTTC

d_call: .
j_call: TRBJ1-4
clone_size: .
v_call: TRBV20-1
cdr3_aa: CSATGLFNEKLFF
cdr3_nt: TGCAGTGCAACCGGGCTATTTAATGAAAAACTGTTTTTT

d_call: .
j_call: TRBJ2-2
clone_size: few
v_call: TRBV5-4
cdr3_aa: CASSGRDPRTGELFF
cdr3_nt: TGTGCCAGCAGCGGCCGGGACCCGCGCACCGGGGAGCTGTTTTTT

d_call: .
j_call: TRBJ2-5
clone_size: many
v_call: TRBV3-1
cdr3_aa: CASSTSGGGRQETQYF
cdr3_nt: TGTGCCAGCAGCACGAGCGGTGGGGGGAGGCAAGAGACCCAGTACTTC

d_call: .
j_call: TRBJ2-3
clone_size: many
v_call: TRBV9
cdr3_aa: CASSVGTDTQYF
cdr3_nt: TGTGCCAGCAGCGTCGGCACAGATACGCAGTATTTT

d_call: .
j_call: TRBJ1-5
clone_size: few
v_call: TRBV24-1
cdr3_aa: CATSDPDGNSNQPQHF
cdr3_nt: TGTGCCACCAGTGACCCCGACGGGAATAGCAATCAGCCCCAGCATTTT

d_call: .
j_call: TRBJ2-3
clone_size: .
v_call: TRBV13
cdr3_aa: CASSHRGRGADTQYF
cdr3_nt: TGTGCCAGCAGCCACCGAGGCCGAGGCGCAGATACGCAGTATTTT

d_call: .
j_call: TRBJ2-1
clone_size: many
v_call: TRBV6-5
cdr3_aa: CASSYRGINEQFF
cdr3_nt: TGTGCCAGCAGTTACCGGGGCATCAATGAGCAGTTCTTC

d_call: TRBD1
j_call: TRBJ2-1
clone_size: few
v_call: TRBV7-9
cdr3_aa: CASRPLGQGDSNTIYNEQFF
cdr3_nt: TGTGCCAGCAGGCCATTGGGACAGGGGGATTCCAACACGATCTACAATGAGCAGTTCTTC

d_call: .
j_call: TRBJ1-1
clone_size: .
v_call: TRBV15
cdr3_aa: CATSRAYGNTEAFF
cdr3_nt: TGTGCCACCAGCAGAGCGTACGGTAACACTGAAGCTTTCTTT

d_call: TRBD1
j_call: TRBJ1-6
clone_size: .
v_call: TRBV27
cdr3_aa: CASSLDRGRVDSPLHF
cdr3_nt: TGTGCCAGCAGTTTGGACAGGGGGCGCGTAGATTCACCCCTCCACTTT

d_call: .
j_call: TRBJ2-5
clone_size: many
v_call: TRBV5-5
cdr3_aa: CASSSEDLRDQYF
cdr3_nt: TGTGCCAGCAGCTCCGAGGACCTCAGAGACCAGTACTTC

d_call: .
j_call: TRBJ2-1
clone_size: many
v_call: TRBV5-1
cdr3_aa: CASSGTDTLNEQFF
cdr3_nt: TGCGCCAGCAGCGGGACTGATACCCTGAATGAGCAGTTCTTC

d_call: TRBD1
j_call: TRBJ1-4
clone_size: few
v_call: TRBV5-1
cdr3_aa: CASRSGTAYEKLFF
cdr3_nt: TGCGCCAGCAGGTCCGGGACAGCATATGAAAAACTGTTTTTT